These 15 T cell receptor beta chains came from one sample sequenced in a study of cytomegalovirus exposure and HLA in healthy donors. 13 Jbeta primers and 60 Vbeta primers were used for the PCR. Using immunoSEQ multiplex PCR, the repertoire was profiled, and TCRdb retains in-frame clones only, with some absent. The sample includes about 190,000 clones, about 81% of them seen just once. Material for sequencing was PBMCs. The origin of the receptors is a man aged 25 to 40 in good health and CMV-seropositive.

The count of this clone is one. The genes are TRBV7-8 and TRBJ1-5; tentatively, D is TRBD1 (6 bases). This CDR3 has 14 amino acids. In germline, CDR1 is SGHVS, CDR2 FQNEAQ. The V gene lost 5 bases and the J gene lost 3 bases, with 11 bases spanning the gap. The CDR3 DNA sequence: TGTGCCAGCAGCGTTAGGGGGTCCAATCAGCCCCAGCATTTT. Encoded protein: CASSVRGSNQPQHF.

The chain has TRBV11-2 and TRBJ2-5; weak D call: TRBD2 (7 bases). The V gene lost 7 bases and the J gene lost 5 bases, with 14 bases spanning the gap. Germline CDR1 is SGHAT and CDR2 is FQNNGV. This CDR3 region has 13 residues. In nucleotides, the CDR3 is TGTGCCAGCACCTTTGGGGGGGGCGAGACCCAGTACTTC. The encoded protein is CASTFGGGETQYF.

The chain has TRBV10-3 and TRBJ1-1, with 9 nucleotides matching TRBD1. Germline trimming cut 10 bases from V and 5 bases from J; bases unmatched to any gene: 8. Germline CDR1 ENHRY, CDR2 SYGVKD. The CDR3 consists of 13 residues. The CDR3: CATSQGAVTEAFF. CDR3 DNA sequence: TGTGCCACCTCACAGGGGGCGGTAACTGAAGCTTTCTTT.

V is TRBV5-1 and J is TRBJ2-3; 8 bases align to TRBD1. Trimming removed 3 bases from V and 3 bases from J; junction bases left unmatched: 9. The CDR3 runs to 16 residues. Germline loops: CDR1 SGHRS, CDR2 YFSETQ. The CDR3 DNA is TGCGCCAGCAGCTCCGGACAGGGAGTACGGACAGATACGCAGTATTTT. Translating gives CASSSGQGVRTDTQYF. The whole variable domain, remainder taken from reference TRBV5-1 and TRBJ2-3, is KAGVTQTPRYLIKTRGQQVTLSCSPISGHRSVSWYQQTPGQGLQFLFEYFSETQRNKGNFPGRFSGRQFSNSRSEMNVSTLELGDSALYLCASSSGQGVRTDTQYFGPGTRLTVL.

V gene TRBV7-9 combines with J gene TRBJ2-3; 8 bases agree with TRBD2. Unmatched junction bases numbered 12, after V lost 5 bases and J lost 5 bases. This CDR3 has 16 amino acids. Germline V gene lookup returns CDR1 SEHNR and CDR2 FQNEAQ (reference sequence). Here the CDR3 DNA reads TGTGCCAGCAGCCCGGGAGGGTGGCGGGAGAAAGATACGCAGTATTTT. It specifies CASSPGGWREKDTQYF.

The chain has TRBV7-2 and TRBJ1-4, with unresolved D. Trimming shortened V by 2 bases and J by 8 bases, and 12 bases separated the two germline ends. The CDR3 consists of 14 residues. Germline loops: CDR1 SGHTA, CDR2 FQGNSA. CDR3 amino acids: CASSLTGSGEKLFF. CDR3 DNA sequence: TGTGCCAGCAGCTTAACGGGTTCCGGAGAAAAACTGTTTTTT.

This clone turned up a few times. The genes are TRBV30 and TRBJ1-6; no firm D call. The CDR3 runs to 12 residues. Germline CDR1 is GTSNPN and CDR2 is SVGIG (reference sequence). The germline V and J ends were trimmed by 3 bases and 5 bases, with 5 bases remaining between them. The CDR3 bases are TGTGCCTGGAGGAGGGATAATTCACCCCTCCACTTT. Translation: CAWRRDNSPLHF.

This rearrangement joins TRBV5-4 to TRBJ2-7; 7 bases line up with TRBD1. This CDR3 contains 12 residues. Looked up from germline, CDR1 is SGHNT and CDR2 is YYREEE (reference sequence). The ends lost 4 bases at V and 3 bases at J; junction bases unmatched: 1. CDR3 bases: TGTGCCAGCAGCCGGGACAGCTACGAGCAGTACTTC. Translated: CASSRDSYEQYF.

The J gene is TRBJ1-5, the V gene TRBV6-6, with 10 bases aligning to TRBD1. The CDR3 totals 15 residues. CDR1 MNHNY and CDR2 SVGAGI come from the germline V gene (reference sequence). Trimming took 6 bases from V and 6 from J; bases not matched to a gene: 8. The CDR3 nucleotides read TGTGCCAGCAGCGACGACAGGGGGCCTCGTCAGCCCCAGCATTTT. This sequence encodes CASSDDRGPRQPQHF.

This chain connects TRBV7-9 to TRBJ1-6, with D perhaps TRBD1 (5 bases). Germline V gene lookup returns CDR1 SEHNR and CDR2 FQNEAQ (reference sequence). CDR3 length: 14 amino acids. The V and J ends lost 0 bases and 13 bases respectively, with 13 bases between them. CDR3 loop: CASSLARGFNPLHF. In DNA, the CDR3 is TGTGCCAGCAGCTTAGCTAGGGGCTTTAATCCCCTCCACTTT.

This chain uses TRBV28 with TRBJ2-5; D perhaps matches TRBD1 (5 bases). V lost 2 bases and J lost 5, with 9 bases in between. The CDR3 extends over 13 amino acids. The germline gives CDR1 MDHEN, CDR2 SYDVKM. This CDR3 reads CASSLTGAETQYF. The CDR3 nucleotides read TGTGCCAGCAGTTTAACTGGGGCCGAGACCCAGTACTTC.

The chain recombines TRBV4-3 with TRBJ2-7; 9 bases map to TRBD2. Germline V gene sequence: CDR1 LGHNA, CDR2 YSLEER. The CDR3 runs to 15 residues. After removal of 0 bases from V and 2 bases from J, the junction contained 2 bases not matched to a gene. The CDR3 DNA follows: TGCGCCAGCAGCCAAGACGGGACTAGCACCTACGAGCAGTACTTC. Translated, it gives CASSQDGTSTYEQYF.

The chain uses TRBV5-1 and TRBJ1-2, with 7 bases aligning to TRBD1. The CDR3 runs to 14 residues. Germline V gene data show CDR1 as SGHRS and CDR2 as YFSETQ. After removal of 1 base from V and 8 bases from J, the junction contained 8 bases not matched to a gene. In DNA, the CDR3 is TGCGCCAGCAGCTTGCCCAGGGGGGCTGAGGGCTACACCTTC. It translates to CASSLPRGAEGYTF. Variable domain in full (rest from reference TRBV5-1 and TRBJ1-2): KAGVTQTPRYLIKTRGQQVTLSCSPISGHRSVSWYQQTPGQGLQFLFEYFSETQRNKGNFPGRFSGRQFSNSRSEMNVSTLELGDSALYLCASSLPRGAEGYTFGSGTRLTVV.

This clone has more than one count but fewer than ten. The chain employs TRBV5-1 and TRBJ2-1, with 13 positions matching TRBD2. The CDR3 consists of 17 residues. CDR1 and CDR2 (germline): SGHRS, YFSETQ. Trimming removed 0 bases from V and 5 bases from J; junction bases left unmatched: 5. The CDR3 region is CASSLAGLAGVNNEQFF. Here the CDR3 DNA reads TGCGCCAGCAGCTTGGCCGGACTAGCGGGAGTTAACAATGAGCAGTTCTTC.

V usage is TRBV7-8 and J usage is TRBJ2-2; 8 bases align to TRBD1. CDR3 length equals 17 residues. CDR1 is SGHVS and CDR2 is FQNEAQ in the germline V gene. V was clipped by 1 base and J by 6 bases; unmatched bases: 10. This CDR3 is CASSLESRRGLAGELFF. CDR3 coding DNA: TGTGCCAGCAGCTTAGAGAGTCGCAGGGGGCTTGCCGGGGAGCTGTTTTTT. Full variable domain (missing parts from reference TRBV7-8 and TRBJ2-2): GAGVSQSPRYKVAKRGQDVALRCDPISGHVSLFWYQQALGQGPEFLTYFQNEAQLDKSGLPSDRFFAERPEGSVSTLKIQRTQQEDSAVYLCASSLESRRGLAGELFFGEGSRLTVL.